The entry that follows covers one TCR beta chain sequence. The specificity of this receptor is unknown. Within one base of it there is no much larger clone, and no base qualities were kept. The sample belongs to a study of blood T cell repertoires in COVID-19 (dated by TCRdb to the early 2020s). Regarding the complete study: The collaborator samples originated in the United States, Italy and Spain and spanned the acute and convalescent phases of COVID-19. The material from the prospective study consisted of cDNA or gDNA derived from T cells, B-cell-depleted T cells, or PBMCs. Deeply sampled blood TCRbeta repertoires from subjects exposed to, actively infected with, or recovered from COVID-19 were included in the dataset. The repertoires were released in a freely available public database meant as a resource for research on the immune response to SARS-CoV-2. The samples were drawn from two sources: the first 160 participants of the ongoing ImmuneRACE study, and some 1,300 subjects contributed by 6 global collaborators. Sample metadata almost always included a de-identified subject ID, COVID-19 status, age in years and sex. HLA class I and class II types, where available, came from metadata supplied by the sample provider rather than from assay-based typing.

From V the trimming removes 4 bases and from J it removes 0 bases, while the gene matches leave 11 bases of the junction unaccounted for. CDR3 length: 19 amino acids, cysteine to phenylalanine. Just the 57-base CDR3 DNA is kept, in frame starting at base 1. CDR1 and CDR2, looked up from the germline V gene, are ENHRY and SYGVKD. TCRbeta CDR3 regions were amplified from genomic DNA by means of the immunoSEQ Assay, a bias-controlled multiplex PCR. Per the source publication's procedure: The number of nucleated cells in each sample was estimated from the amplification of reference gene primers within the assay. To quantify the absolute abundance of each unique TCRbeta CDR3 rearrangement, sequence reads were collapsed and filtered. For each sample, productive Simpson clonality was calculated as the square root of Simpson's diversity index over productive rearrangements. TCRdb holds this immuneACCESS table with in-frame rearrangements only. Some clones are missing; in checked studies, unresolved V genes explain under half, and the rest has no known cause. The DNA was the basis for D and trimming; V, J and clone size are from that table. For this sample there are around 50,000 clones; 82% appear just once. The ten biggest clones cover 11% of the sample.

The paper's findings and limits, for the study overall: The quantity of clinical and demographic metadata differed by source and by participant and was supplied without curation.

At one collaborating source in Seattle, patients were enrolled during active infection and were followed longitudinally through the course of disease. Each collaborating institution followed its own protocols to collect whole blood in K2EDTA tubes. For TCRbeta analysis, collaborators shipped samples as frozen whole blood, isolated PBMCs, or DNA extracted from either of those sample types. This TCR was recovered from an elderly man with COVID-19, enrolled during active disease. Sequenced sample: peripheral blood. Rearrangement joined TRBV10-3 to TRBJ2-1; the central 11 bases match TRBD2. The nucleotides are TGTGCCATCAGTGGTTCGGTAGCGGGAGGGGGAAGCTCCTACAATGAGCAGTTCTTC. This gives the protein CAISGSVAGGGSSYNEQFF.